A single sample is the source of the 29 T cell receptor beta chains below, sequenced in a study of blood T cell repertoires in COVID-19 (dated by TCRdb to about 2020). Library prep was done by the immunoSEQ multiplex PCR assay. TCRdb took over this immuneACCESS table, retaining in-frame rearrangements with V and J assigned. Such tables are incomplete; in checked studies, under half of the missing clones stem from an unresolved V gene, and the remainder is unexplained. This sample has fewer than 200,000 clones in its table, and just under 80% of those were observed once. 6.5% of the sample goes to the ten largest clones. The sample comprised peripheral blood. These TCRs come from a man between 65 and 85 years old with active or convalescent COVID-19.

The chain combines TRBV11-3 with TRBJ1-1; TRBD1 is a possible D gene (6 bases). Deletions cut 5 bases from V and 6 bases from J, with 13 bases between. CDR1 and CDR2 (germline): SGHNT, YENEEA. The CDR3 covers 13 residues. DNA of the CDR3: TGTGCCAGCAGCAAAGCAGGGGCGCCTGAAGCTTTCTTT. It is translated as CASSKAGAPEAFF. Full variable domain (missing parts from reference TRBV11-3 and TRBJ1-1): EAGVVQSPRYKIIEKKQPVAFWCNPISGHNTLYWYLQNLGQGPELLIRYENEEAVDDSQLPKDRFSAERLKGVDSTLKIQPAELGDSAVYLCASSKAGAPEAFFGQGTRLTVV.

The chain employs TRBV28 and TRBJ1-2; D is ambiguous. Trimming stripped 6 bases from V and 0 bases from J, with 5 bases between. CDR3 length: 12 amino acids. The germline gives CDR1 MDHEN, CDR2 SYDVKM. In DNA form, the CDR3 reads TGTGCCAGCAGGACTTCTAACTATGGCTACACCTTC. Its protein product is CASRTSNYGYTF.

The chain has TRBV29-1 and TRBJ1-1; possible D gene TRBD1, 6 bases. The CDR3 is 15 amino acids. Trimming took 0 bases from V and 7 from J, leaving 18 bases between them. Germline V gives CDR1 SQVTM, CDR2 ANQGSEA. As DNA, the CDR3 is TGCAGCGTTGAAGATTTCGGACAGCGAGCTAATGAAGCTTTCTTT. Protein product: CSVEDFGQRANEAFF.

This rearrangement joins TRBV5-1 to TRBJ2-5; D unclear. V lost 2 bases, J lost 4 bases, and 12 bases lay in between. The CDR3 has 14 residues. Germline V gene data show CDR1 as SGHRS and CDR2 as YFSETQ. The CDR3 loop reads CASSFEVSPETQYF. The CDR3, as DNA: TGCGCCAGCAGCTTTGAGGTGTCACCAGAGACCCAGTACTTC.

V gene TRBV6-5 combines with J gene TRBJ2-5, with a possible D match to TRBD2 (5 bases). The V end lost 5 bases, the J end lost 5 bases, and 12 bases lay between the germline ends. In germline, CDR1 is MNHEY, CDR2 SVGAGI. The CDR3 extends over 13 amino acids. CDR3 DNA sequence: TGTGCCAGCAGTCGTCCCGGGATGGAGACCCAGTACTTC. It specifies CASSRPGMETQYF.

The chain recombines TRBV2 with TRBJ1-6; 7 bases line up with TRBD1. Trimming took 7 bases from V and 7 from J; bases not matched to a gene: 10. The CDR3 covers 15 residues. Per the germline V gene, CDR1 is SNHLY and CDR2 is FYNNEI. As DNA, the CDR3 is TGTGCCAGCAAATCGACAGGGATGGGGAATTCACCCCTCCACTTT. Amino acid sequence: CASKSTGMGNSPLHF.

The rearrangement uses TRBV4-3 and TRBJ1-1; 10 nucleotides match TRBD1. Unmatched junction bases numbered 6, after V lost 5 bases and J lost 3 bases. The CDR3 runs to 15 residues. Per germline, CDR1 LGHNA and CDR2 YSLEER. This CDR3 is CASSSQGTGDTEAFF. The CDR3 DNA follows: TGCGCCAGCAGCTCCCAGGGGACAGGGGACACTGAAGCTTTCTTT.

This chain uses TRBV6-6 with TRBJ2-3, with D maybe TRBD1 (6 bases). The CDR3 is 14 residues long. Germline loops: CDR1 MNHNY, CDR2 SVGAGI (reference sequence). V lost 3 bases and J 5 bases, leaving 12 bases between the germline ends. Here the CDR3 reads CASSYPTGRDTQYF. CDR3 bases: TGTGCCAGCAGTTATCCCACAGGGAGAGATACGCAGTATTTT.

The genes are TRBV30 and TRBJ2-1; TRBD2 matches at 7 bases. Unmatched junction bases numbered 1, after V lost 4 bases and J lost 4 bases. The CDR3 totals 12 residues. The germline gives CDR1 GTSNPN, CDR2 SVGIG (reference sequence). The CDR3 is CAWTSGYNEQFF. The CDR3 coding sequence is TGTGCCTGGACTAGCGGATACAATGAGCAGTTCTTC.

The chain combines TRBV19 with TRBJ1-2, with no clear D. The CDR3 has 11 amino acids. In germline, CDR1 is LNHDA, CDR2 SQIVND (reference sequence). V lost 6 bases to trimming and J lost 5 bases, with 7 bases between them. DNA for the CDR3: TGTGCCAGTAGATCGCGGTATGGCTACACCTTC. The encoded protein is CASRSRYGYTF.

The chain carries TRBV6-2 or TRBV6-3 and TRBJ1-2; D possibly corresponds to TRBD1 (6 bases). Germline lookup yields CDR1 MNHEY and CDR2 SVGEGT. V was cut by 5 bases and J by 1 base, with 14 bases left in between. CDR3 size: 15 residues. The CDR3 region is CASSLQGPLNYGYTF. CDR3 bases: TGTGCCAGCAGTCTACAGGGCCCACTTAACTATGGCTACACCTTC.

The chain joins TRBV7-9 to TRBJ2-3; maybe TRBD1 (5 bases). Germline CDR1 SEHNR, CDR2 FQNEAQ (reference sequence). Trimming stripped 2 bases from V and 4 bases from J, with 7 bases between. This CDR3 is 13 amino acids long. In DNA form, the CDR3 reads TGTGCCAGCAGCTTATCAGGGTCAGATACGCAGTATTTT. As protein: CASSLSGSDTQYF.

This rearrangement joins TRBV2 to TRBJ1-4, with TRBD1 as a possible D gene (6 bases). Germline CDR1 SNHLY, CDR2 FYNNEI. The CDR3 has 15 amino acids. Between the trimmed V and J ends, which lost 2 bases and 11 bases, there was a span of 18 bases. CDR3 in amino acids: CASSESGGWRNKLFF. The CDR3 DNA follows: TGTGCCAGCAGTGAATCGGGGGGCTGGCGAAATAAACTGTTTTTT.

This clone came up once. The CDR3 nucleotides are TGTGCCAGCAGCCTCACAGCCAACAATGAGCAGTTCTTC. Amino acid sequence: CASSLTANNEQFF. The chain joins TRBV14 to TRBJ2-1; D remains unclear. Germline assignment: CDR1 SGHDN and CDR2 FVKESK. V lost 4 bases and J lost 5, with 9 bases in between. This CDR3 is built from 13 residues. The full variable domain, in which reference TRBV14 and TRBJ2-1 provide the parts outside the CDR3, is EAGVTQFPSHSVIEKGQTVTLRCDPISGHDNLYWYRRVMGKEIKFLLHFVKESKQDESGMPNNRFLAERTGGTYSTLKVQPAELEDSGVYFCASSLTANNEQFFGPGTRLTVL.

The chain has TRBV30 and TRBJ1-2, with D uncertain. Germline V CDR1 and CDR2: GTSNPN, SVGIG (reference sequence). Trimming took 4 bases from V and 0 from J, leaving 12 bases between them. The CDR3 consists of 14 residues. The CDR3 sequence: CAWTQVAANYGYTF. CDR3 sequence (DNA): TGTGCCTGGACTCAGGTCGCAGCTAACTATGGCTACACCTTC. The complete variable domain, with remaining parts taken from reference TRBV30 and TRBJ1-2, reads SQTIHQWPATLVQPVGSPLSLECTVEGTSNPNLYWYRQAAGRGLQLLFYSVGIGQISSEVPQNLSASRPQDRQFILSSKKLLLSDSGFYLCAWTQVAANYGYTFGSGTRLTVV.

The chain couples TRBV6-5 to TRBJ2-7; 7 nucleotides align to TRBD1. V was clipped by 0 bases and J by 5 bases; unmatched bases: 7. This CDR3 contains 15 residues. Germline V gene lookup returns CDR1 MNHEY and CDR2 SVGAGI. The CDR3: CASSYSTGQVDEQYF. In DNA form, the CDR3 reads TGTGCCAGCAGTTACTCGACAGGGCAGGTCGACGAGCAGTACTTC.

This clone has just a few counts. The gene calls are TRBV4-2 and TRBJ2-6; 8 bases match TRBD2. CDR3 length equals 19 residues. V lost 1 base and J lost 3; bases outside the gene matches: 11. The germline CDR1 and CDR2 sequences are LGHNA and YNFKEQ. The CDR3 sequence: CASSQVSNGGAFGANVLTF. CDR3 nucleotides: TGTGCCAGCAGCCAAGTGAGCAACGGGGGGGCCTTTGGGGCCAACGTCCTGACTTTC.

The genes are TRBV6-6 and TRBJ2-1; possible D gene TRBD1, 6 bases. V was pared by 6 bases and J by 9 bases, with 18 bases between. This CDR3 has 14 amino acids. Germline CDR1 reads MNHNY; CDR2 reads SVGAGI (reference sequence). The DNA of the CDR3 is TGTGCCAGCAGCTCCTCTAGGGGGAGCGGTGAGCAGTTCTTC. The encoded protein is CASSSSRGSGEQFF.

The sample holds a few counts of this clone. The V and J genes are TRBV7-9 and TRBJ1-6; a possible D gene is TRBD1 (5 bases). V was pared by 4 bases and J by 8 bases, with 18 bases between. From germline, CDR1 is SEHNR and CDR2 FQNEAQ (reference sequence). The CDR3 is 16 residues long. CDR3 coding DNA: TGTGCCAGCAGCTCGCAGCAGGGCCCGGGGGATTCACCCCTCCACTTT. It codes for CASSSQQGPGDSPLHF.

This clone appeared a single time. CDR3 residues: CASSLVSSYEQYF. The CDR3 region has the DNA TGTGCCAGCAGCTTGGTCTCCTCCTACGAGCAGTACTTC. The chain has TRBV5-4 and TRBJ2-7, with D unresolved. This CDR3 contains 13 residues. Trimming pared 0 bases from V and 0 bases from J, leaving 4 bases between. From germline, CDR1 is SGHNT and CDR2 YYREEE (reference sequence). The full variable domain, with the rest looked up from reference TRBV5-4 and TRBJ2-7, is ETGVTQSPTHLIKTRGQQVTLRCSSQSGHNTVSWYQQALGQGPQFIFQYYREEENGRGNFPPRFSGLQFPNYSSELNVNALELDDSALYLCASSLVSSYEQYFGPGTRLTVT.

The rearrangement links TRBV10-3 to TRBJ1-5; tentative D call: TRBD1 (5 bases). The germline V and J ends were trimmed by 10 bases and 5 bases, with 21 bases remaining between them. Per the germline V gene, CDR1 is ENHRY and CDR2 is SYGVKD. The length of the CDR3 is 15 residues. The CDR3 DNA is TGTGCCAGCGGGACGGACTCTACCGTCGATCAGCCCCAGCATTTT. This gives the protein CASGTDSTVDQPQHF.

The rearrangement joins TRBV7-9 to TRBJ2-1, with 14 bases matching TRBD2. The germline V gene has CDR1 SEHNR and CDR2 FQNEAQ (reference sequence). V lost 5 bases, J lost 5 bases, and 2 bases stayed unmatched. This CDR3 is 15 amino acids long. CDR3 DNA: TGTGCCAGCAGCACGGGACTAGCGGGGGACAATGAGCAGTTCTTC. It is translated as CASSTGLAGDNEQFF. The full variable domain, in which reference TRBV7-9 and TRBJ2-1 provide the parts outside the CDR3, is DTGVSQNPRHKITKRGQNVTFRCDPISEHNRLYWYRQTLGQGPEFLTYFQNEAQLEKSRLLSDRFSAERPKGSFSTLEIQRTEQGDSAMYLCASSTGLAGDNEQFFGPGTRLTVL.

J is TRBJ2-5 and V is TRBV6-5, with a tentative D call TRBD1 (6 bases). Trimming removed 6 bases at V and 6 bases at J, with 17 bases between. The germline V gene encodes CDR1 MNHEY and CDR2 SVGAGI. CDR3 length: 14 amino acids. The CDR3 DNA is TGTGCCAGCAGACTCAACAGGGTCTCGAAGACCCAGTACTTC. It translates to CASRLNRVSKTQYF.

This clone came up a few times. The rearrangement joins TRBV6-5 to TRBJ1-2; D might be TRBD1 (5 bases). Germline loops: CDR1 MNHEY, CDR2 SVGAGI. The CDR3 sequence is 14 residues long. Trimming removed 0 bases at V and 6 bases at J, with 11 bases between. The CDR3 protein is CASSYSTDFHGYTF. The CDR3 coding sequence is TGTGCCAGCAGTTACTCGACAGACTTTCATGGCTACACCTTC.

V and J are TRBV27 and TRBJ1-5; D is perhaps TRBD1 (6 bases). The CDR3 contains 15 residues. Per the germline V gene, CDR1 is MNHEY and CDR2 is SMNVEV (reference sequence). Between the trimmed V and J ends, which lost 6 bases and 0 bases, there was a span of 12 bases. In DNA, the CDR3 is TGTGCCAGCAGGCAAACAGGGATTAGCAATCAGCCCCAGCATTTT. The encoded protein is CASRQTGISNQPQHF.

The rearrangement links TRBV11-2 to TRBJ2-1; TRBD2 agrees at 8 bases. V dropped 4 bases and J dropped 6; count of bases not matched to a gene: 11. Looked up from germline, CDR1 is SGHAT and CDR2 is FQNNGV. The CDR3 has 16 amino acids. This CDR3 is CASSSGGQQRGNEQFF. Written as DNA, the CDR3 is TGTGCCAGCAGCTCGGGGGGGCAACAGCGGGGCAATGAGCAGTTCTTC.

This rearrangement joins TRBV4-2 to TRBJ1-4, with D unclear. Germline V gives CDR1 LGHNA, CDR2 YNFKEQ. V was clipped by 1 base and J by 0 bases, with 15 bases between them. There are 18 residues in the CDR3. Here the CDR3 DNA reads TGTGCCAGCAGCCAAGGTCCTTGGGCGGGGACAACTAATGAAAAACTGTTTTTT. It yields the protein CASSQGPWAGTTNEKLFF.

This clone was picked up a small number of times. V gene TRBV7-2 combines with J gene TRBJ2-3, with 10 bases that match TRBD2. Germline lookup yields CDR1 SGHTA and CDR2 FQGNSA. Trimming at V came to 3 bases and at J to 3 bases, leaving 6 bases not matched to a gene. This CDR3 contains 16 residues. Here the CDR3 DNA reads TGTGCCAGCAGCTTCTTTAGCGGGGGGCTTACAGATACGCAGTATTTT. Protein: CASSFFSGGLTDTQYF. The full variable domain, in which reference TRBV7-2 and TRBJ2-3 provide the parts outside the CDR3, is GAGVSQSPSNKVTEKGKDVELRCDPISGHTALYWYRQSLGQGLEFLIYFQGNSAPDKSGLPSDRFSAERTGGSVSTLTIQRTQQEDSAVYLCASSFFSGGLTDTQYFGPGTRLTVL.

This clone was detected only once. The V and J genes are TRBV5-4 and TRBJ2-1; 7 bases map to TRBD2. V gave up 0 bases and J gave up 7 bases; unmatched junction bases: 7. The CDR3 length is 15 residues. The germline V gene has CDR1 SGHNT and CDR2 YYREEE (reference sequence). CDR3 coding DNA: TGTGCCAGCAGCTTGGGGGGCGTGGGAGGGAATGAGCAGTTCTTC. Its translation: CASSLGGVGGNEQFF.